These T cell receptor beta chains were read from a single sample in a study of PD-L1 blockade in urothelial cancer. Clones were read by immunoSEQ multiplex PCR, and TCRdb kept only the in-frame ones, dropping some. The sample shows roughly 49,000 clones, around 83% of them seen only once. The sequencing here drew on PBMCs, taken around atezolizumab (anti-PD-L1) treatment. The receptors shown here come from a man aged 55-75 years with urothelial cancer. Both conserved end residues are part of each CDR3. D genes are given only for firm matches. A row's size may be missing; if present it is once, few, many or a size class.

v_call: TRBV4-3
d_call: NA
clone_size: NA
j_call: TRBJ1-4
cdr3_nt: TGCGCCAGCAGTCACCAGGCGGGGAAGGGTAATGAAAAACTGTTTTTT
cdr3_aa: CASSHQAGKGNEKLFF

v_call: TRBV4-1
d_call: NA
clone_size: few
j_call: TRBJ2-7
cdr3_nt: TGCGCCAGCAGCCAATATGGTGGAGGGCCCTCCTACGAGCAGTACTTC
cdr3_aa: CASSQYGGGPSYEQYF

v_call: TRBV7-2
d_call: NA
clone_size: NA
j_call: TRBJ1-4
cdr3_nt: TGTGCCAGCAGCTTAGGGCCCATTGAAAAACTGTTTTTT
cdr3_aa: CASSLGPIEKLFF

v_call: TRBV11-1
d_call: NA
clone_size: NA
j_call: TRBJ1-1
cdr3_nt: TGTGCCAGCAGCTCCCCGATGGGTACAGGTGAAGCTTTCTTT
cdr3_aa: CASSSPMGTGEAFF

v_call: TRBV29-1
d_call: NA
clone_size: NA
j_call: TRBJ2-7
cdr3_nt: TGCAGCGTTACAGGGTCCTACGAGCAGTACTTC
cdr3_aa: CSVTGSYEQYF

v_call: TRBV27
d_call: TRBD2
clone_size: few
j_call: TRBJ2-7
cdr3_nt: TGTGCCAGCAGCATCCGGGAGACTAGCGGGAGGTGGGCCTACGAGCAGTACTTC
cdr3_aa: CASSIRETSGRWAYEQYF

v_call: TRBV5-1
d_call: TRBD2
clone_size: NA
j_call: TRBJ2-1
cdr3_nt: TGCGCCAGCAGCTTGGCCGTCAGTCCAGCGGGATCTTACAATGAGCAGTTCTTC
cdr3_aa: CASSLAVSPAGSYNEQFF

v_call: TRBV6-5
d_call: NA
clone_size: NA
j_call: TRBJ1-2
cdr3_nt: TGTGCCAGCAGGCGGGACGCGCTTGGGTATGGCTACACCTTC
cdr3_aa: CASRRDALGYGYTF

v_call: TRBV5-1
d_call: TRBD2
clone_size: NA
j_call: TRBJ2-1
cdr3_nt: TGCGCCAGCAGCTTGGAGGGTAGCGGGAAGGGTGAGCAGTTCTTC
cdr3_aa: CASSLEGSGKGEQFF

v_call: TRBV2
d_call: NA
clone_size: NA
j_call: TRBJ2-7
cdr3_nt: TGTGCCAGCAACAAGGGGTCCTACGAGCAGTACTTC
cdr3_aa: CASNKGSYEQYF

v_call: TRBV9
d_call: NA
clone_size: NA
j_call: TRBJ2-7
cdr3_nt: TGTGCCAGCAGCCCCCACGGGACACCCTCCTACGAGCAGTACTTC
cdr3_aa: CASSPHGTPSYEQYF

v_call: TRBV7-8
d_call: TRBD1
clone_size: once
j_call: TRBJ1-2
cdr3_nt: TGTGCCAGCAGCCCCCGGGACAGAGCTAACTATGGCTACACCTTC
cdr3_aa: CASSPRDRANYGYTF

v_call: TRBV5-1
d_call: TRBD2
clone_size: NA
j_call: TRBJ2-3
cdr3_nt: TGCGCCAGCAGCTTGAGAGTAGCGGGGCGGGGAGATACGCAGTATTTT
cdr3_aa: CASSLRVAGRGDTQYF

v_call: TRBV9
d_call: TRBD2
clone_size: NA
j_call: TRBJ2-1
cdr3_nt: TGTGCCAGCAGCATTGGACTAGCGGGAGGCCCTGAGCAGTTCTTC
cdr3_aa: CASSIGLAGGPEQFF

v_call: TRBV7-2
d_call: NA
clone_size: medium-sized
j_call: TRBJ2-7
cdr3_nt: TGTGCCAGCAGCCAGGACAGTTCCTACGAGCAGTACTTC
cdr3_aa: CASSQDSSYEQYF

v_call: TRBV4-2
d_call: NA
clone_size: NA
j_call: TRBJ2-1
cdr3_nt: TGTGCCAGCAGCCAAGAGGCAGCGACGACCAATGAGCAGTTCTTC
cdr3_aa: CASSQEAATTNEQFF

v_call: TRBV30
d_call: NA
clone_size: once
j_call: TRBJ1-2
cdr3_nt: TGTGCCTGGAGTTCTGGGCCCGGTCATGGCTACACCTTC
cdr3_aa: CAWSSGPGHGYTF

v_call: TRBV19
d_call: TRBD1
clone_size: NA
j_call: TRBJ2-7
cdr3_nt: TGTGCCAGTAGTGGGACAGGGGTTGCTCACGAGCAGTACTTC
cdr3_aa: CASSGTGVAHEQYF

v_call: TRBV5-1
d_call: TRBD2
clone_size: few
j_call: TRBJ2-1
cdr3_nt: TGCGCCAGCAGCTTCGGGGCCGGGACTAGCAAGAGTGAGCAGTTCTTC
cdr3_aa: CASSFGAGTSKSEQFF

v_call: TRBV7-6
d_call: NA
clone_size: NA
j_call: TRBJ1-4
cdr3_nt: TGTGCCAGCAGCCCAACTAAAAGCGGTGAAAAACTGTTTTTT
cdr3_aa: CASSPTKSGEKLFF

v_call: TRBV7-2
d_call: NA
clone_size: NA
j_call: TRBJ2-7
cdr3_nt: TGTGCCAGCAGCCACGGGACACCCAGGAATTTGGGCGAGCAGTACTTC
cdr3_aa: CASSHGTPRNLGEQYF

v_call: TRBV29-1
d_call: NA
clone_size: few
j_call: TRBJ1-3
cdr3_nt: TGCAGCGCATTGACACCAAGCTCTGGAAACACCATATATTTT
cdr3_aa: CSALTPSSGNTIYF

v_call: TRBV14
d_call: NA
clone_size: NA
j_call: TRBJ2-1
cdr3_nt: TGTGCCAGCAGCCAAGTGGTGGGAGGAACGTACAATGAGCAGTTCTTC
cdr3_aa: CASSQVVGGTYNEQFF

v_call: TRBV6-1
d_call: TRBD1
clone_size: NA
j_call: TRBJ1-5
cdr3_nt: TGTGCCAGCAGTGGGGACAGGAATCAGCCCCAGCATTTT
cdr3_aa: CASSGDRNQPQHF

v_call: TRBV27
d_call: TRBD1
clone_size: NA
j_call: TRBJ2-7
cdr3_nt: TGTGCCAGCAGTTTGGGAAGCCCGGGACAGGGACCCTACGAGCAGTACTTC
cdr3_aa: CASSLGSPGQGPYEQYF

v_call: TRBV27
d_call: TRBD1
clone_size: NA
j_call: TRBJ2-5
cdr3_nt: TGTGCCAGCGGGGGAGGACAGGGGGCGCGAGAGACCCAGTACTTC
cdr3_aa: CASGGGQGARETQYF

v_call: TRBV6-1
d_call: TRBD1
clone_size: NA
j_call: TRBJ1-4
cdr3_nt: TGTGCCAGCAGTGAGTGGTGGGACAGCAATGAAAAACTGTTTTTT
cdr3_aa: CASSEWWDSNEKLFF

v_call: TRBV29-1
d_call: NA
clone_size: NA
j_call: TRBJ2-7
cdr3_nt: TGCAGCGTTGCGTCCAGCTCCTACGAGCAGTACTTC
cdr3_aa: CSVASSSYEQYF

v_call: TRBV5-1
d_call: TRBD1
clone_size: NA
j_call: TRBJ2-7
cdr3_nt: TGCGCCAGCAAGGTGGGGACAGGCACGACCTACGAGCAGTACTTC
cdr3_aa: CASKVGTGTTYEQYF

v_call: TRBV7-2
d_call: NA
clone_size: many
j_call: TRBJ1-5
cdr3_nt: TGTGCCAGCAGCTTATACAGGGGCAATCAGCCCCAGCATTTT
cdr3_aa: CASSLYRGNQPQHF

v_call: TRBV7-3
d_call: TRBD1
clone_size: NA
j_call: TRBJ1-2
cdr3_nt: TGTGCCAGCAGCTTGATAGACAGGGGGTATGGCTACACCTTC
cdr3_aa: CASSLIDRGYGYTF

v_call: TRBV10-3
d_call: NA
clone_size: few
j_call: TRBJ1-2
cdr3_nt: TGTGCCATCAGTGGACTTCAGGGGAACTATGGCTACACCTTC
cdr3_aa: CAISGLQGNYGYTF

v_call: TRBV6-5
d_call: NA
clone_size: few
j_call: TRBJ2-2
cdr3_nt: TGTGCCAGCAGTTACTTTCGCAGGGCCACCGGGGAGCTGTTTTTT
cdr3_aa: CASSYFRRATGELFF

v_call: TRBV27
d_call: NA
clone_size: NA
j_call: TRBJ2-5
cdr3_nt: TGTGCCAGCAGTTTCGGCAGGGCGCAGACCCAGTACTTC
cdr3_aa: CASSFGRAQTQYF

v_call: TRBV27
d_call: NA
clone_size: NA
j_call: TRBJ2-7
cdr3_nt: TGTGCCAGCAGTTTATCTCGACAGAACTACGAGCAGTACTTC
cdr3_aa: CASSLSRQNYEQYF

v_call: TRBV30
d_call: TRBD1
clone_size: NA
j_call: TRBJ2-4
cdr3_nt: TGTGCCTGGAGGGCAGGGGGCTCAAACATTCAGTACTTC
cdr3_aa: CAWRAGGSNIQYF

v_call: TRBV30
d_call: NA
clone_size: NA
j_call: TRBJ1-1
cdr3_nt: TGTGCCTGGAGTAAAAACAGCCTCATGAACACTGAAGCTTTCTTT
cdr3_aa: CAWSKNSLMNTEAFF

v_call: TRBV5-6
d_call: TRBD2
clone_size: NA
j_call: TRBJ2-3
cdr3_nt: TGTGCCAGCAGCTCCCCGGGACTACGCACAGATACGCAGTATTTT
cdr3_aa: CASSSPGLRTDTQYF

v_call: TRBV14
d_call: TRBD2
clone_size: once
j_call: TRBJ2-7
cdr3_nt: TGTGCCAGCAGCCAAGACCTGCTAGCGGGAGCCCACGAGCAGTACTTC
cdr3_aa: CASSQDLLAGAHEQYF

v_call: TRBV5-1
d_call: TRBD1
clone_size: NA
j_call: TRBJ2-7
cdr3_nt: TGCGCCAGCAGCCCCGGACAGGGGGGGTCGAATGAGCAGTACTTC
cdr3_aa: CASSPGQGGSNEQYF

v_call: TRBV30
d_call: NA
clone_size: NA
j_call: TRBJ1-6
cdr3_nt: TGTGCCTGGAGTGTGGGCAGGGGTGTAGGGCCCCTCCACTTT
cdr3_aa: CAWSVGRGVGPLHF

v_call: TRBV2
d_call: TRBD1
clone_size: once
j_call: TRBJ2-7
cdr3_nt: TGTGCCAGCAGTATGGACAGGACCCTCTCCTACGAGCAGTACTTC
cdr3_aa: CASSMDRTLSYEQYF

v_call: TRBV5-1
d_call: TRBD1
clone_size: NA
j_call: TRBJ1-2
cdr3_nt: TGCGCCAGCAGCTTGGGACAGGGGGCTACCAACTATGGCTACACCTTC
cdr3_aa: CASSLGQGATNYGYTF

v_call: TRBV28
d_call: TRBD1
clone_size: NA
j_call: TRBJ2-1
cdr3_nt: TGTGCCAGCAGTTCAGGGGACAGGGGATATAAGTTCTTC
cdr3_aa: CASSSGDRGYKFF

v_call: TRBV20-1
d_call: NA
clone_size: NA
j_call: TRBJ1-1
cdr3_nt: TGCAGTGCCCCGGGAAACACTGAAGCTTTCTTT
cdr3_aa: CSAPGNTEAFF

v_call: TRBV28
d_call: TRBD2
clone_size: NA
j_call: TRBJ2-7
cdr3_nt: TGTGCCAGCGGGGGAGGGGCCCTCGAGCAGTACTTC
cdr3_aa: CASGGGALEQYF

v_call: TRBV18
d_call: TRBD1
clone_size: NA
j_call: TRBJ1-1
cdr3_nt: TGTGCCAGCTCACGTGATCGACAGGGATGGGACACTGAAGCTTTCTTT
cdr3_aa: CASSRDRQGWDTEAFF

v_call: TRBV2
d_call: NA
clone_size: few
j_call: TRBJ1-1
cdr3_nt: TGTGCCAGGAAGACTTCGGGGGGCACTGAAGCTTTCTTT
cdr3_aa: CARKTSGGTEAFF

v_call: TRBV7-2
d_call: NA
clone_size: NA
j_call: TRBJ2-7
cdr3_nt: TGTGCCAGCAGCCTCGGACACTCCTACGAGCAGTACTTC
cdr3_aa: CASSLGHSYEQYF

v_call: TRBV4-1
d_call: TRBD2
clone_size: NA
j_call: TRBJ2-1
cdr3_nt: TGCGCCAGCAGCCAATGGCTTATGGGGGGGAATGAGCAGTTCTTC
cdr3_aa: CASSQWLMGGNEQFF

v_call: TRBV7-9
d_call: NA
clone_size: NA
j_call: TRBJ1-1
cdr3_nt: TGTGCCAGCAGCTTATTGGTGGGGGGGCCGGACACTGAAGCTTTCTTT
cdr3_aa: CASSLLVGGPDTEAFF

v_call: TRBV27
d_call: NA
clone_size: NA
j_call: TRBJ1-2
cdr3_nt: TGTGCCAGCAGCCCCGGCGTGGGGGCTGGCTACACCTTC
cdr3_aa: CASSPGVGAGYTF

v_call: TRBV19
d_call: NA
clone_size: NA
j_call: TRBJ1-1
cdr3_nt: TGTGCCAGTAGTACCGTGACGGGGACTGAAGCTTTCTTT
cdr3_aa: CASSTVTGTEAFF

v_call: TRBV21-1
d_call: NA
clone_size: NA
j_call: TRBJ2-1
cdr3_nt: TGTGCCAGCAGGCCGGGTTCTCCGGTCAATGAGCAGTTCTTC
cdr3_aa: CASRPGSPVNEQFF

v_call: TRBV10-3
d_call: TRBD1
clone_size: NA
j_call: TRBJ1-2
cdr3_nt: TGTGCCATCAGTGACGCAGGACAGGGGGTCGGCTACACCTTC
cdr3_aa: CAISDAGQGVGYTF

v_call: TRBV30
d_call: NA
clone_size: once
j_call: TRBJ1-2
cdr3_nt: TGTGCCTGGAGTGTAGGGGGGGCTGGGGGCTACACCTTC
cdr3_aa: CAWSVGGAGGYTF

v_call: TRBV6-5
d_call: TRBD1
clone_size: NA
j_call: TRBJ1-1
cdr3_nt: TGTGCCAGCAGTCTTGACAGGGTGAACACTGAAGCTTTCTTT
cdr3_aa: CASSLDRVNTEAFF

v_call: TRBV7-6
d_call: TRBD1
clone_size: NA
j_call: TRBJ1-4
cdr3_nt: TGTGCCAGCAGCCCAACCGGGACAGGTCGCCAAGGTAGTGAAAAACTGTTTTTT
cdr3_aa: CASSPTGTGRQGSEKLFF

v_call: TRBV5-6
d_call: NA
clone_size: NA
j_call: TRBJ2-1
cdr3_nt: TGTGCCAGCAGCTCCTATACTAGAAATGAGCAGTTCTTC
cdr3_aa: CASSSYTRNEQFF